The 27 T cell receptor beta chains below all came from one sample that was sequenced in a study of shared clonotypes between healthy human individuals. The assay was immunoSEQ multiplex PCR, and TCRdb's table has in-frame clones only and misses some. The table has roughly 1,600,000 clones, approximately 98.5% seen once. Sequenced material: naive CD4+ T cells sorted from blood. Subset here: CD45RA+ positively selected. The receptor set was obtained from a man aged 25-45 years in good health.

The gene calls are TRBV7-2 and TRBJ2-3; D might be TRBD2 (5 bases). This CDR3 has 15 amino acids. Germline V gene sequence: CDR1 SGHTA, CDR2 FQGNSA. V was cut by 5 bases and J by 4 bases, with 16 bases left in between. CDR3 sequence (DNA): TGTGCCAGCAGCCCCGTGGACTTGGGCCCAGATACGCAGTATTTT. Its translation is CASSPVDLGPDTQYF.

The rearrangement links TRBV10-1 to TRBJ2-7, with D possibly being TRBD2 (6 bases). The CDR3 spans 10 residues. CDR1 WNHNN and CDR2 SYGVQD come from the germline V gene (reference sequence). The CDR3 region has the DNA TGCGCGGGGGAGGATCACGAGCAGTACTTC. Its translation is CAGEDHEQYF.

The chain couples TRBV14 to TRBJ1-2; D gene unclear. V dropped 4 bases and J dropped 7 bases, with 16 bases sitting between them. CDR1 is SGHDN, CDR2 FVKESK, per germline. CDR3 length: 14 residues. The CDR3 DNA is TGTGCCAGCAGCCCGAGACCGGGCCCGTCTGGCTACACCTTC. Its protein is CASSPRPGPSGYTF. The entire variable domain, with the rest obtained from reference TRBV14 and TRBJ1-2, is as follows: EAGVTQFPSHSVIEKGQTVTLRCDPISGHDNLYWYRRVMGKEIKFLLHFVKESKQDESGMPNNRFLAERTGGTYSTLKVQPAELEDSGVYFCASSPRPGPSGYTFGSGTRLTVV.

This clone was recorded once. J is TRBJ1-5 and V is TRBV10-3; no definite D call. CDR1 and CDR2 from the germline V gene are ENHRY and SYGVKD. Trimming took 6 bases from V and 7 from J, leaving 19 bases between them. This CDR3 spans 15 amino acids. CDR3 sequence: CAIRAGRGVWQPQHF. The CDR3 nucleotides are TGTGCCATCAGGGCAGGTCGTGGTGTATGGCAGCCCCAGCATTTT.

DNA of the CDR3: TGTGCCAGCAGGCTCCCCCGGACAGGGGCCGCAGATACGCAGTATTTT. It codes for CASRLPRTGAADTQYF. This chain joins TRBV7-9 and TRBJ2-3, with TRBD1 matching over 9 bases. The CDR3 covers 16 residues. Germline loops: CDR1 SEHNR, CDR2 FQNEAQ (reference sequence). V trimming: 6 bases; J trimming: 4 bases; junction bases outside the gene matches: 11.

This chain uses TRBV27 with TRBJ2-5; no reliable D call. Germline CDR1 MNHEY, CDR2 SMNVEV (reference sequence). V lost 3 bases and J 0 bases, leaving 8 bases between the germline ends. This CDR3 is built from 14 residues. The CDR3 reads CASSFLGNQETQYF. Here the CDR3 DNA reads TGTGCCAGCAGTTTCCTAGGGAACCAAGAGACCCAGTACTTC.

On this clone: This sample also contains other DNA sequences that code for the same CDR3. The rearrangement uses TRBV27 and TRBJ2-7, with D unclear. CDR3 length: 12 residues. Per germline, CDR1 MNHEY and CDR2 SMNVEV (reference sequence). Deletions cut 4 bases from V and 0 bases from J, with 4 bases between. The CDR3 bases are TGTGCCAGCAGTTCCTACTCCTACGAGCAGTACTTC. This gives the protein CASSSYSYEQYF.

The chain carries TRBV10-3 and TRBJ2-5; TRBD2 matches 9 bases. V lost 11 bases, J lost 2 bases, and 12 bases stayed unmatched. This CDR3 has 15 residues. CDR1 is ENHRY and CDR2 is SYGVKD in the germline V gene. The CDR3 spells CAVSAGGGSQETQYF. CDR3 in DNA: TGTGCCGTCTCCGCGGGAGGGGGTAGTCAAGAGACCCAGTACTTC.

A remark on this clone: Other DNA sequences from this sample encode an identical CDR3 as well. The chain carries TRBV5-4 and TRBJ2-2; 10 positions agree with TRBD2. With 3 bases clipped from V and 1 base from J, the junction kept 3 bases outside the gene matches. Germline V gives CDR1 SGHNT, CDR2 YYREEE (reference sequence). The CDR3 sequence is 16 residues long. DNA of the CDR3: TGTGCCAGCAGCTCACGGACTAGCGGGAACACCGGGGAGCTGTTTTTT. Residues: CASSSRTSGNTGELFF.

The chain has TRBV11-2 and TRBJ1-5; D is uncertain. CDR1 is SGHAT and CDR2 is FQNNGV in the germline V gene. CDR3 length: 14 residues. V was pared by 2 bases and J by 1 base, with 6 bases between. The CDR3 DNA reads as TGTGCCAGCAGCTTATACAGCAGCAATCAGCCCCAGCATTTT. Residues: CASSLYSSNQPQHF.

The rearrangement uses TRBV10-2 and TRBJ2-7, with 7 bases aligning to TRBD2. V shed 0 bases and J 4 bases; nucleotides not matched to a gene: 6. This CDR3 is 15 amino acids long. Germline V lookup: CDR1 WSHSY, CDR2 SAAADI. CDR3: CASSESGTTLYEQYF. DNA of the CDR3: TGCGCCAGCAGTGAGTCCGGGACTACACTGTACGAGCAGTACTTC.

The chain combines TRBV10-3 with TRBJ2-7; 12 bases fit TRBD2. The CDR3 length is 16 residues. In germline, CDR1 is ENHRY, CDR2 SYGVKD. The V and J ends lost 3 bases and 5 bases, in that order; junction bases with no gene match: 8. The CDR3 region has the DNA TGTGCCATCAGTGATAGACTAGCGGGAGATCACCACGAGCAGTACTTC. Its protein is CAISDRLAGDHHEQYF.

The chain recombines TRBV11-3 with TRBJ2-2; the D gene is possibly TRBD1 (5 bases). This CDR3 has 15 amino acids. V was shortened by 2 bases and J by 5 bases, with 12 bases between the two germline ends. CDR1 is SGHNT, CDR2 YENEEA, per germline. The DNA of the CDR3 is TGTGCCAGCAGCTTACAGGGTCCGGATACCGGGGAGCTGTTTTTT. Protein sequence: CASSLQGPDTGELFF.

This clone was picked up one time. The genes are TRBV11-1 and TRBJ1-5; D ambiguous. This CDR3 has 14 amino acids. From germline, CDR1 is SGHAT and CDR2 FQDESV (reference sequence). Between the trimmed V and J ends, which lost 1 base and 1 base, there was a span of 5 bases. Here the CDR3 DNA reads TGTGCCAGCAGCTTAGGAACAAGCAATCAGCCCCAGCATTTT. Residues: CASSLGTSNQPQHF. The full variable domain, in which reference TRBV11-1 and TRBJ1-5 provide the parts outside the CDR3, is EAEVAQSPRYKITEKSQAVAFWCDPISGHATLYWYRQILGQGPELLVQFQDESVVDDSQLPKDRFSAERLKGVDSTLKIQPAELGDSAMYLCASSLGTSNQPQHFGDGTRLSIL.

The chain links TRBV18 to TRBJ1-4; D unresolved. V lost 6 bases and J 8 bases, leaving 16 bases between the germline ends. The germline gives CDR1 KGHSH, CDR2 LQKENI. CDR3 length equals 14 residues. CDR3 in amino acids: CASSPTRAGEKLFF. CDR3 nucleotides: TGTGCCAGCTCGCCGACCCGGGCTGGGGAAAAACTGTTTTTT.

CDR3 in amino acids: CASGGVYEQYF. CDR3 in DNA: TGCGCCAGCGGAGGGGTCTACGAGCAGTACTTC. The chain uses TRBV10-2 and TRBJ2-7, with TRBD2 as a possible D gene (6 bases). V was clipped by 8 bases and J by 3 bases, with 8 bases between them. CDR1 WSHSY and CDR2 SAAADI come from the germline V gene. CDR3 length: 11 amino acids.

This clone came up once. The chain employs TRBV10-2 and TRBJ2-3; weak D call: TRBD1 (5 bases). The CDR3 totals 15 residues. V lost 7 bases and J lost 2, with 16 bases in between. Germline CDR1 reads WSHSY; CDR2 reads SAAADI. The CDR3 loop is CASKSLRVLTDTQYF. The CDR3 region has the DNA TGCGCCAGCAAGTCGCTCAGGGTCCTCACAGATACGCAGTATTTT.

The CDR3 protein is CASSRAGRSSDEQFF. The CDR3, as DNA: TGTGCCAGCAGCCGCGCGGGTCGAAGTTCGGATGAGCAGTTCTTC. V gene TRBV7-6 combines with J gene TRBJ2-1; tentative D call: TRBD2 (5 bases). Germline V lookup: CDR1 SGHVS, CDR2 FNYEAQ. The CDR3 loop spans 15 amino acids. V was trimmed by 5 bases and J by 8 bases, leaving 19 bases between them. The entire variable domain, with the rest obtained from reference TRBV7-6 and TRBJ2-1, is as follows: GAGVSQSPRYKVTKRGQDVALRCDPISGHVSLYWYRQALGQGPEFLTYFNYEAQQDKSGLPNDRFSAERPEGSISTLTIQRTEQRDSAMYRCASSRAGRSSDEQFFGPGTRLTVL.

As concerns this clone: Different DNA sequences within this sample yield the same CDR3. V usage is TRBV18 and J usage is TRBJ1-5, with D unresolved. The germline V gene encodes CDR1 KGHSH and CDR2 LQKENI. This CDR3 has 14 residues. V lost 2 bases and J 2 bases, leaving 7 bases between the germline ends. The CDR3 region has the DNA TGTGCCAGCTCACCAGGGTTTGGCAATCAGCCCCAGCATTTT. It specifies CASSPGFGNQPQHF.

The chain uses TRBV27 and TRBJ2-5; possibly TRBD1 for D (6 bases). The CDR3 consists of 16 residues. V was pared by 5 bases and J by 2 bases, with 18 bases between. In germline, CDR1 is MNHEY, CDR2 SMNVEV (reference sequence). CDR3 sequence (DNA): TGTGCCAGCAGTAGTTACGGGCAGGGGATTCAAGAGACCCAGTACTTC. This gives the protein CASSSYGQGIQETQYF.

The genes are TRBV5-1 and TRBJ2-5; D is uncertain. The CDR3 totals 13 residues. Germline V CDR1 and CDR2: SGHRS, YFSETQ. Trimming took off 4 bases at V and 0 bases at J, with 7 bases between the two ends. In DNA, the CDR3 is TGCGCCAGCAGCGACCAGTACCAAGAGACCCAGTACTTC. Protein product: CASSDQYQETQYF.

As DNA, the CDR3 is TGCGCCAGCAGCTTTGGTTCGCGGGATGGCTACACCTTC. This sequence encodes CASSFGSRDGYTF. The rearrangement joins TRBV5-1 to TRBJ1-2; D uncertain. The CDR3 loop spans 13 amino acids. Trimming pared 2 bases from V and 6 bases from J, leaving 11 bases between. Germline CDR1 reads SGHRS; CDR2 reads YFSETQ. The full variable domain, rest sourced from reference TRBV5-1 and TRBJ1-2, is KAGVTQTPRYLIKTRGQQVTLSCSPISGHRSVSWYQQTPGQGLQFLFEYFSETQRNKGNFPGRFSGRQFSNSRSEMNVSTLELGDSALYLCASSFGSRDGYTFGSGTRLTVV.

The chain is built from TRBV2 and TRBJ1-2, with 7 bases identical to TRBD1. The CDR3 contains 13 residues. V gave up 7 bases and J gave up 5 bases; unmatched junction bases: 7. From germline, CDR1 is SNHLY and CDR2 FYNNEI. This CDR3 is CASKPGQLYGYTF. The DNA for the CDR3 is TGTGCCAGCAAGCCGGGACAGCTTTATGGCTACACCTTC.

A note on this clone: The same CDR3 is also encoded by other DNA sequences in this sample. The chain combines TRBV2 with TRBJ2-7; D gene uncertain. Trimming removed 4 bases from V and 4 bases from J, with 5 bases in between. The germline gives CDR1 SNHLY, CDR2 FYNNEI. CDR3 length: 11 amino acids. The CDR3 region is CASSGVYEQYF. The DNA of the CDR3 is TGTGCCAGCAGTGGGGTATACGAGCAGTACTTC.

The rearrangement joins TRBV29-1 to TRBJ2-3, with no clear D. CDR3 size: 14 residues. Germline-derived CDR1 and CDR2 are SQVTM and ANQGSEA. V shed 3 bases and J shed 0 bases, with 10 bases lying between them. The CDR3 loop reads CSVEVTASTDTQYF. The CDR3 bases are TGCAGCGTTGAGGTCACAGCTAGCACAGATACGCAGTATTTT.

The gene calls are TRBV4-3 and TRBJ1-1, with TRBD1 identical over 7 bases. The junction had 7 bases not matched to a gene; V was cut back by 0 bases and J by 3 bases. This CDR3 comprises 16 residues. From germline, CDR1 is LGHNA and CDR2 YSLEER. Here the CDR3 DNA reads TGCGCCAGCAGCCAAGAATTACAGGGGACTTACACTGAAGCTTTCTTT. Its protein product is CASSQELQGTYTEAFF.

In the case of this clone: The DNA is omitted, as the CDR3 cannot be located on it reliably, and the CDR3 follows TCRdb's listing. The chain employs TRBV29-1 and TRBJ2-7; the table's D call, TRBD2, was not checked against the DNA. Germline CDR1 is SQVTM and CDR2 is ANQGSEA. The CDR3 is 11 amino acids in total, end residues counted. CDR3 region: CSAFGEGAVHF.